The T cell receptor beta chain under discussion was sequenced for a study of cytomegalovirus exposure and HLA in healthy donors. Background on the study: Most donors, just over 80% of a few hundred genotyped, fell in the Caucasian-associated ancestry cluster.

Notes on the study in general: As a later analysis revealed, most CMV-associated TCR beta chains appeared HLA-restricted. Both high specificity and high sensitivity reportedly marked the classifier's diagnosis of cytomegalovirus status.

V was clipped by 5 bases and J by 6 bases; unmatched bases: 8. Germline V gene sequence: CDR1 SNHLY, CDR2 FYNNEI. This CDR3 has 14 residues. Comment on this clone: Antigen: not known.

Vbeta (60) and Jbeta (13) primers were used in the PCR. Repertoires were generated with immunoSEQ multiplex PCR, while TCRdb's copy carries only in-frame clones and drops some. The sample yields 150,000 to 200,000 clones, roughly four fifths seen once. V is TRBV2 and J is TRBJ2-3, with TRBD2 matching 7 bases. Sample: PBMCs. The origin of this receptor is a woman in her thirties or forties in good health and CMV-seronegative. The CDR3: CASSPGLEPDTQYF. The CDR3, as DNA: TGTGCCAGCAGTCCCGGACTAGAACCGGATACGCAGTATTTT.